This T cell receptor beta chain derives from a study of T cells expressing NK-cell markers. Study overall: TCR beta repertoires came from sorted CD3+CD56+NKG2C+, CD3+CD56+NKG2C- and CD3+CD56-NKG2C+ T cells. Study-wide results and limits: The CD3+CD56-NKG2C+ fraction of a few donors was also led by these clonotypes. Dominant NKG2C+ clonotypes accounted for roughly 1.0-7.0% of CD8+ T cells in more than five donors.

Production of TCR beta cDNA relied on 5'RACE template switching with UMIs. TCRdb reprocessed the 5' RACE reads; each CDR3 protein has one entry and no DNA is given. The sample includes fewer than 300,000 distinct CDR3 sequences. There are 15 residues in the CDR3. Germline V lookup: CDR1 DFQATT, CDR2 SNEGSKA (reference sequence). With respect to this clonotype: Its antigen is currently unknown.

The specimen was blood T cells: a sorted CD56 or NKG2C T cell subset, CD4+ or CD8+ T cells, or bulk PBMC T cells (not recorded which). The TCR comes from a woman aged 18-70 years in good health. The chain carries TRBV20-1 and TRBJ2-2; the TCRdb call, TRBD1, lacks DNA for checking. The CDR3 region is CSAKAGDLNTGELFF.